This TCR beta chain was captured in a study of response to subunit inactivated influenza vaccine (dated by TCRdb to 2016 to 2019). Background for the entire study: The study used deep quantitative T cell receptor repertoire profiling to track responses to a trivalent subunit inactivated influenza vaccine.

About this clonotype itself: Its recognized antigen is unknown. No quality values exist for individual bases; no much larger clone is one base distant.

The method was RT-PCR. The sample was run on an Illumina HiSeq 2500. TCRdb took the public reads, trimmed them with fastp at Q25, ran MiXCR for clone calling and kept in-frame beta chains. Merged by CDR3 protein, the rows form single entries marked with the most common genes and DNA. Counted in this sample were over 400,000 distinct CDR3 sequences; 9.5% to 13% of them appeared once. In total, the top ten clones hold approximately 12% of the sample. From cysteine to phenylalanine, the CDR3 is 16 amino acids long. The sequence is cut down to CDR3 DNA, 48 bases in frame from base 1. From a lookup of the germline V gene (reference sequence), CDR1 and CDR2 are SEHNR and FQNEAQ. After removal of 9 bases from V and 5 bases from J, the junction retains 13 bases not matched to a gene. The meaning of the sample's time point label: more than 40 days after influenza vaccine administration. The investigation overall reported the following: The authors proposed that each seasonal influenza vaccination may bring in only a limited number of new T cells.

The material was PBMCs from blood, obtained more than 35 days after vaccination. The clonotype originates from a man between 50 and 59 years old who received an inactivated influenza vaccine. Donor details come from another sample of the same person, matched by shared clones. Recombination linked TRBV7-9 to TRBJ2-1, and 10 junction bases match TRBD2. The encoded CDR3 is CARKPLAGNRDNEQFF. The bases read TGTGCCAGAAAACCACTAGCGGGAAATAGGGACAATGAGCAGTTCTTC.